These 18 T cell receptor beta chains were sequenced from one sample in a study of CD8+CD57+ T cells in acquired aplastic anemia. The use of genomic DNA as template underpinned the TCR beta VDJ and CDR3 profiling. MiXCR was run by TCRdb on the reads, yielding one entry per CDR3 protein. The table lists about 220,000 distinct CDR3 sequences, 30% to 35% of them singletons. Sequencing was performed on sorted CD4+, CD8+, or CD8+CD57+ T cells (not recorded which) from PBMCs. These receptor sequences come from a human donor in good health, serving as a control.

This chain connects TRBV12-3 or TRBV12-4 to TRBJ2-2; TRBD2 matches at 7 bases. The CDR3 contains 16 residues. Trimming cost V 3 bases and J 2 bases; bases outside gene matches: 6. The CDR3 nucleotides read TGTGCCAGCAGTTTTCGGTCTAGCGGAAACACCGGGGAGCTGTTTTTT. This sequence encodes CASSFRSSGNTGELFF.

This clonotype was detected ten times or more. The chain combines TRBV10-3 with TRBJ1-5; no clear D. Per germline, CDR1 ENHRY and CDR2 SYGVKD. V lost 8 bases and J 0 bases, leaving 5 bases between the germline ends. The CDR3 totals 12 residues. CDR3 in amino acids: CAISDSNQPQHF. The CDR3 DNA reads TGTGCCATCTCAGATAGCAATCAGCCCCAGCATTTT.

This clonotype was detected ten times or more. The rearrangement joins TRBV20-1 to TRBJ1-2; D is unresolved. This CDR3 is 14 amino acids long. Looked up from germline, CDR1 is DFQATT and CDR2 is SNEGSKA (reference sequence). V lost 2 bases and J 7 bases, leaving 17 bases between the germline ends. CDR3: CSARKDTVGFGYTF. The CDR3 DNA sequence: TGCAGTGCTAGAAAAGATACGGTGGGGTTTGGCTACACCTTC.

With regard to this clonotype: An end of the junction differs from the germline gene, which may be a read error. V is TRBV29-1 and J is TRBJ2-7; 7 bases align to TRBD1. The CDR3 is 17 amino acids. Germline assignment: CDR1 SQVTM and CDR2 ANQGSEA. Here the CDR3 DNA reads TGCAGCGCTGAATCCGTCCCGACAGGGTTCGGGCCGACCGAGCAGTACTTC. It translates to CSAESVPTGFGPTEQYF.

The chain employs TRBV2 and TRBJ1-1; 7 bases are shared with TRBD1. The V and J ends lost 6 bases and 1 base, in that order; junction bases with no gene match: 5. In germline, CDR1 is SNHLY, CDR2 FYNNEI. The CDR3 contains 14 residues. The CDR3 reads CASRGQVWNTEAFF. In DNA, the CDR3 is TGTGCCAGCAGAGGACAGGTCTGGAACACTGAAGCTTTCTTT.

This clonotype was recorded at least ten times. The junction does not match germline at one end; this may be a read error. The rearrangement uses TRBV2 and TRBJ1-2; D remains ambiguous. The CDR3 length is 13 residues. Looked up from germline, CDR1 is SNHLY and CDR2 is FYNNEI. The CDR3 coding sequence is TGTGCCAGCAGAGGTCCAGAAGGGTATGGCCACACCTTC. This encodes CASRGPEGYGHTF.

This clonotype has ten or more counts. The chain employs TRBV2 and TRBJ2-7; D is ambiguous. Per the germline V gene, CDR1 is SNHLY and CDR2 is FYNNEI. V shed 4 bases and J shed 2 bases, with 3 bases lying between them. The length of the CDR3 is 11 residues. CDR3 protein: CASSGTYEQYF. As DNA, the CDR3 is TGTGCCAGCAGTGGAACCTACGAGCAGTACTTC.

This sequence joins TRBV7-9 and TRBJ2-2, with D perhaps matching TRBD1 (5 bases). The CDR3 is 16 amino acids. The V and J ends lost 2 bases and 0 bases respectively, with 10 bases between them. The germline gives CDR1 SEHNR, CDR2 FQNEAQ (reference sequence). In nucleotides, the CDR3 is TGTGCCAGCAGCTTAAATGCAGGGTCGAACACCGGGGAGCTGTTTTTT. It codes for CASSLNAGSNTGELFF.

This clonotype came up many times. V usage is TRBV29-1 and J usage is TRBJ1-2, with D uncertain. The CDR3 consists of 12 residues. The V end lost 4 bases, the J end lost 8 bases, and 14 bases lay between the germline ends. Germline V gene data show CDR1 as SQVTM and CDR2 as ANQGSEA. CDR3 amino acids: CSVGGEGQGYTF. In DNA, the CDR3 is TGCAGCGTTGGGGGTGAAGGGCAAGGCTACACCTTC. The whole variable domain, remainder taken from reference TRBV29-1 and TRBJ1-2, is SAVISQKPSRDICQRGTSLTIQCQVDSQVTMMFWYRQQPGQSLTLIATANQGSEATYESGFVIDKFPISRPNLTFSTLTVSNMSPEDSSIYLCSVGGEGQGYTFGSGTRLTVV.

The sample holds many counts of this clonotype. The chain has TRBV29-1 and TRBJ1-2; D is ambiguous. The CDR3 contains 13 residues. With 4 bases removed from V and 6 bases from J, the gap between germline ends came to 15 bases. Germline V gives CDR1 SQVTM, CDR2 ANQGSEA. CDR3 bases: TGCAGCGTTGTGTCCCAAACGGTGAATGGCTACACCTTC. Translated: CSVVSQTVNGYTF.

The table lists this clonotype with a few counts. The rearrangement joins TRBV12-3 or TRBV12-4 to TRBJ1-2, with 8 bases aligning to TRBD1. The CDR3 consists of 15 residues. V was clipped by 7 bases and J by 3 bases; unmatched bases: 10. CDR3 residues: CASTPIQGEDYGYTF. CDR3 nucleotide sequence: TGTGCCAGCACCCCCATACAGGGGGAGGACTATGGCTACACCTTC.

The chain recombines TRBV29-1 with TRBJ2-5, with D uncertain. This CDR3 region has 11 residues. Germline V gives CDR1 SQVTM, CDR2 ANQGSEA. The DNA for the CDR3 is TGCAGTTACCAATACCAAGAGACCCAGTACTTC. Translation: CSYQYQETQYF.

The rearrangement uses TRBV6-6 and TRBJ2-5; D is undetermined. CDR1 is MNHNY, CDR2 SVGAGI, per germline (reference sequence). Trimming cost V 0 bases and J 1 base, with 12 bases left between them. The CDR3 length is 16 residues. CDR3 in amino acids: CASSYSKQITQETQYF. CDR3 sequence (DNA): TGTGCCAGCAGTTACTCGAAACAGATAACCCAAGAGACCCAGTACTTC.

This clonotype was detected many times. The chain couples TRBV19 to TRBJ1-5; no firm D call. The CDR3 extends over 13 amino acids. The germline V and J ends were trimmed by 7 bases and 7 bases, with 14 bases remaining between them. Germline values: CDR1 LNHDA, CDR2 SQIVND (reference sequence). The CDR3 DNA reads TGTGCCAGTACCCCGGTGGGGAACCAGCCCCAGCATTTT. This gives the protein CASTPVGNQPQHF.

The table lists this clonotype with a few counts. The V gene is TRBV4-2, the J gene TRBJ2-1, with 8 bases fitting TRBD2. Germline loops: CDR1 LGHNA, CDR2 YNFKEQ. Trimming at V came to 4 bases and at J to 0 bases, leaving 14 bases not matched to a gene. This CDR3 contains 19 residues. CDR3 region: CASSLSSGGLSSSYNEQFF. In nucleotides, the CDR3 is TGTGCCAGCAGCCTATCCAGCGGGGGACTGAGTAGCTCCTACAATGAGCAGTTCTTC.

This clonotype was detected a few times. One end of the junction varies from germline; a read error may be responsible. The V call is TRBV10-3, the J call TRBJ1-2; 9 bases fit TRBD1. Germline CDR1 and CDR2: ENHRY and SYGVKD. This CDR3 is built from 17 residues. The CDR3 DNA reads TGTGCCAGCAGTGAGTGGCTAGGACAGGGGAAGAACTATGGCTACACCTTC. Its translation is CASSEWLGQGKNYGYTF.

The CDR3 sequence is CAISEGVANSYEQYF. CDR3 coding DNA: TGTGCCATCAGTGAGGGGGTAGCTAACTCCTACGAGCAGTACTTC. This chain uses TRBV10-3 with TRBJ2-7; D remains unclear. CDR1 is ENHRY and CDR2 is SYGVKD in the germline V gene. Trimming pared 2 bases from V and 0 bases from J, leaving 11 bases between. The CDR3 length is 15 residues.

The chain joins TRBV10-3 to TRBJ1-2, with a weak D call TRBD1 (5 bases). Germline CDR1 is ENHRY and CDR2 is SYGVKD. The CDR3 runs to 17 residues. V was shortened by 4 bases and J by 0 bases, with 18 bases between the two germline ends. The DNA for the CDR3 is TGTGCCATCAGTGGGGGCCAGAACTTTGAAGCTAACTATGGCTACACCTTC. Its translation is CAISGGQNFEANYGYTF.